In this sample, the clone carrying this T cell receptor (beta chain) turned up once. The CDR3 runs 16 residues. V was clipped by 1 base and J by 11 bases; unmatched bases: 10. CDR1 and CDR2 (germline): MDHEN, SYDVKM. In the authors' workflow: The authors estimated nucleated cell counts from reference gene primer amplification. Data came from immunoSEQ multiplex PCR; TCRdb stores just in-frame clones and leaves some out. For V, J and clone size, that table is used; D and trimming come from the DNA. The sample holds hundreds of thousands of clones; around 85% are singletons and the top ten take around 2.2%. The data belong to a study of blood T cell repertoires in COVID-19.

Sequenced input: peripheral blood. V gene TRBV28 combines with J gene TRBJ2-3; 12 positions match TRBD2. This clonotype was obtained from a woman between 50 and 59 years old with acute or convalescent COVID-19. The CDR3 spells CASSLLGTSGPRKQYF. The CDR3 DNA reads as TGTGCCAGCAGTTTATTAGGGACTAGCGGGCCGAGGAAGCAGTATTTT.